This TCR beta chain derives from a study of blood T cell repertoires in COVID-19. Here immunoSEQ multiplex PCR was the method, and the copy in TCRdb shows in-frame clones only, minus some. This table holds over 85,000 clones, 85% to 90% found once. Germline V gene data show CDR1 as SGDLS and CDR2 as YYNGEE. V lost 0 bases to trimming and J lost 4 bases; unmatched junction nucleotides: 6. CDR3 length: 16 amino acids. This clonotype was obtained from a man in his forties or fifties with active or convalescent COVID-19. The chain is built from TRBV9 and TRBJ2-2, with 7 bases aligning to TRBD2. Specimen: peripheral blood. The CDR3 loop is CASSVAGTTVTGELFF. The CDR3 DNA follows: TGTGCCAGCAGCGTAGCTGGGACTACGGTCACCGGGGAGCTGTTTTTT.